Each of the 25 T cell receptor beta chains below was sequenced from the same sample in a study of blood T cell repertoires in COVID-19. The data were produced by immunoSEQ multiplex PCR, yet TCRdb's version contains in-frame clones alone and is incomplete. This table has about 69,000 clones, 79% appearing once. Sequences were obtained from peripheral blood. The receptors were gathered from a human donor in a cohort sampled during active COVID-19.

The chain links TRBV6-6 to TRBJ2-4; 14 bases line up with TRBD2. Unmatched junction bases numbered 8, after V lost 4 bases and J lost 9 bases. The CDR3 runs to 16 residues. CDR1 MNHNY and CDR2 SVGAGI come from the germline V gene (reference sequence). The CDR3 DNA is TGTGCCAGCAGTTCCCTGACTAGCGGGGGGGCCGGCATTCAGTACTTC. Its protein product is CASSSLTSGGAGIQYF.

The chain has TRBV6-6 and TRBJ2-1; 7 bases line up with TRBD2. J was trimmed by 0 bases and V by 6 bases; bases with no gene match: 5. Germline-derived CDR1 and CDR2 are MNHNY and SVGAGI (reference sequence). The length of the CDR3 is 15 residues. The CDR3 region is CASRSGMSSYNEQFF. In DNA form, the CDR3 reads TGTGCCAGCAGGAGCGGGATGAGCTCCTACAATGAGCAGTTCTTC.

The chain links TRBV24-1 to TRBJ2-1, with 9 bases matching TRBD2. Germline lookup yields CDR1 KGHDR and CDR2 SFDVKD. This CDR3 spans 16 amino acids. V lost 3 bases to trimming and J lost 3 bases; unmatched junction nucleotides: 5. This chain's CDR3 is CATSDTTSGFYNEQFF. Here the CDR3 DNA reads TGTGCCACCAGTGATACTACTAGCGGGTTCTACAATGAGCAGTTCTTC.

The genes are TRBV10-3 and TRBJ2-3; D gene unclear. CDR3 length: 12 residues. The germline CDR1 and CDR2 sequences are ENHRY and SYGVKD. The V gene lost 10 bases and the J gene lost 2 bases, with 10 bases spanning the gap. CDR3 in amino acids: CASALSTDTQYF. The CDR3 nucleotides read TGTGCCAGTGCGCTTTCCACAGATACGCAGTATTTT.

The chain links TRBV6-5 to TRBJ1-2, with 7 bases that match TRBD1. Germline V lookup: CDR1 MNHEY, CDR2 SVGAGI. V was clipped by 6 bases and J by 8 bases; unmatched bases: 9. CDR3 length: 13 amino acids. The DNA of the CDR3 is TGTGCCAGCAGCCGAGGACAGGTTGGAGGCTACACCTTC. Amino acid sequence: CASSRGQVGGYTF.

This clone was observed a few times. The chain couples TRBV9 to TRBJ2-2; the match to TRBD2 covers 9 bases. CDR3 length: 16 residues. Germline CDR1 is SGDLS and CDR2 is YYNGEE. After removal of 3 bases from V and 1 base from J, the junction contained 4 bases not matched to a gene. The CDR3, as DNA: TGTGCCAGCAGCGCCCTAGCGGGGCAGAACACCGGGGAGCTGTTTTTT. Translating gives CASSALAGQNTGELFF.

This sequence joins TRBV18 and TRBJ2-5; D possibly corresponds to TRBD1 (5 bases). The CDR3 totals 15 residues. CDR1 is KGHSH, CDR2 LQKENI, per germline. Trimming left V 1 base short and J 5 bases short, with 14 bases between. This CDR3 is CASSPQGMGKETQYF. The CDR3 bases are TGTGCCAGCTCACCACAGGGGATGGGGAAGGAGACCCAGTACTTC.

The rearrangement uses TRBV29-1 and TRBJ2-1, with TRBD2 matching over 11 bases. CDR1 and CDR2 (germline): SQVTM, ANQGSEA. The CDR3 contains 15 residues. V was clipped by 3 bases and J by 6 bases; unmatched bases: 7. DNA of the CDR3: TGCAGCGTTGAGTCTAGCGGGGGGCAATTCAATGAGCAGTTCTTC. This codes for CSVESSGGQFNEQFF.

The gene calls are TRBV3-1 (or the pseudogene TRBV3-2) and TRBJ1-1, with TRBD1 identical over 7 bases. Germline V gene lookup returns CDR1 LGHDT and CDR2 YNNKEL (reference sequence). V lost 7 bases and J lost 1; bases outside the gene matches: 6. This CDR3 is built from 14 residues. The DNA for the CDR3 is TGTGCCAGCACCAACGCAGGGGGGAACACTGAAGCTTTCTTT. It yields the protein CASTNAGGNTEAFF.

This rearrangement joins TRBV5-1 to TRBJ1-5; perhaps TRBD1 as D (6 bases). V was pared by 0 bases and J by 7 bases, with 14 bases between. The CDR3 is 15 amino acids. The germline V gene has CDR1 SGHRS and CDR2 YFSETQ. CDR3 amino acids: CASSLASGVGQPQHF. In nucleotides, the CDR3 is TGCGCCAGCAGCTTGGCCTCAGGGGTCGGACAGCCCCAGCATTTT.

This clone was recorded once. The chain carries TRBV28 and TRBJ2-6; D ambiguous. Germline V lookup: CDR1 MDHEN, CDR2 SYDVKM. CDR3 size: 15 residues. Trimming removed 8 bases from V and 0 bases from J, with 11 bases in between. The CDR3 loop reads CASVERGSGANVLTF. The CDR3 DNA follows: TGTGCCAGCGTTGAACGAGGCTCTGGGGCCAACGTCCTGACTTTC.

This chain joins TRBV11-1 and TRBJ2-7, with 8 bases lining up with TRBD2. The CDR3 runs to 14 residues. Germline CDR1 is SGHAT and CDR2 is FQDESV (reference sequence). Trimming took 3 bases from V and 1 from J; bases not matched to a gene: 2. The chain's CDR3 is CASSLGGGSYEQYF. In DNA, the CDR3 is TGTGCCAGCAGCTTGGGCGGGGGGTCCTACGAGCAGTACTTC.

The rearrangement links TRBV3-1 (or the pseudogene TRBV3-2) to TRBJ2-7; the D gene is possibly TRBD1 (7 bases). In germline, CDR1 is LGHDT, CDR2 YNNKEL (reference sequence). Trimming took 2 bases from V and 4 from J, leaving 12 bases between them. This CDR3 comprises 14 residues. The CDR3 spells CASSQIQGRYEQYF. In nucleotides, the CDR3 is TGTGCCAGCAGCCAAATACAGGGGAGGTACGAGCAGTACTTC.

The genes are TRBV5-1 and TRBJ1-4; D perhaps matches TRBD1 (5 bases). V shed 0 bases and J shed 0 bases, with 18 bases lying between them. Germline CDR1 SGHRS, CDR2 YFSETQ. The length of the CDR3 is 19 residues. CDR3 sequence (DNA): TGCGCCAGCAGCTTGGGGACGTGGGGCTTATTTGCAACTAATGAAAAACTGTTTTTT. This encodes CASSLGTWGLFATNEKLFF.

CDR3 residues: CASSLAGAGNTIYF. The CDR3 DNA is TGCGCCAGCAGCTTGGCAGGGGCCGGAAACACCATATATTTT. This chain links TRBV5-1 with TRBJ1-3; D may be TRBD1 (6 bases). CDR3 length: 14 amino acids. The germline V and J ends were trimmed by 0 bases and 4 bases, with 8 bases remaining between them. Germline V CDR1 and CDR2: SGHRS, YFSETQ.

The table lists this clone with a count of one. This chain joins TRBV24-1 and TRBJ2-5; D is perhaps TRBD1 (6 bases). The CDR3 is 14 amino acids. Germline V gene sequence: CDR1 KGHDR, CDR2 SFDVKD. Trimming pared 4 bases from V and 4 bases from J, leaving 12 bases between. In nucleotides, the CDR3 is TGTGCCACCAGTGACACGGGCAGGGGAGAGACCCAGTACTTC. Encoded protein: CATSDTGRGETQYF.

This clone was observed a few times. This sequence joins TRBV2 and TRBJ2-3; 7 bases match TRBD1. V lost 2 bases to trimming and J lost 4 bases; unmatched junction nucleotides: 0. Germline CDR1 and CDR2: SNHLY and FYNNEI. The CDR3 sequence is 13 residues long. The CDR3 DNA sequence: TGTGCCAGCAGTGAACAGGGGGCAGATACGCAGTATTTT. Amino acid sequence: CASSEQGADTQYF.

The chain has TRBV21-1 and TRBJ1-2. TRBV21-1 is classified as a pseudogene. This CDR3 contains 13 residues. CDR3 nucleotide sequence: TGTGCCAGCAGCAAAGGGGGAGGGAGAAGCTACACCTTC. Translation: CASSKGGGRSYTF.

The V call is TRBV5-1, the J call TRBJ2-1; weak D call: TRBD2 (5 bases). CDR1 SGHRS and CDR2 YFSETQ come from the germline V gene. CDR3 size: 13 residues. V was pared by 3 bases and J by 5 bases, with 9 bases between. CDR3 coding DNA: TGCGCCAGCAGCTCCACCGGGGACAATGAGCAGTTCTTC. Translation: CASSSTGDNEQFF.

V and J are TRBV27 and TRBJ1-6; unclear D gene. Trimming took 4 bases from V and 3 from J, leaving 10 bases between them. The CDR3 spans 15 residues. Germline CDR1 MNHEY, CDR2 SMNVEV (reference sequence). The CDR3 sequence is CASSSQLIYNSPLHF. The CDR3 DNA reads TGTGCCAGCAGTTCACAGTTGATCTATAATTCACCCCTCCACTTT.

This clone appeared once. The chain carries TRBV11-2 and TRBJ2-7, with a possible D match to TRBD1 (6 bases). V shed 7 bases and J shed 3 bases, with 13 bases lying between them. Looked up from germline, CDR1 is SGHAT and CDR2 is FQNNGV. The CDR3 has 13 residues. Here the CDR3 reads CASKQGFLYEQYF. In nucleotides, the CDR3 is TGTGCCAGCAAACAGGGCTTTCTCTACGAGCAGTACTTC.

The chain joins TRBV5-1 to TRBJ2-3; tentatively, D is TRBD1 (5 bases). This CDR3 has 13 amino acids. Deletions cut 6 bases from V and 5 bases from J, with 13 bases between. CDR1 SGHRS and CDR2 YFSETQ come from the germline V gene. The CDR3 coding sequence is TGCGCCAGCATGGCCAGGCAGGGAGATACGCAGTATTTT. Amino acid sequence: CASMARQGDTQYF.

As concerns this clone: Other DNA variants within this sample encode the same CDR3. V is TRBV5-1 and J is TRBJ2-2, with D possibly matching TRBD1 (5 bases). The germline V and J ends were trimmed by 2 bases and 4 bases, with 9 bases remaining between them. The CDR3 extends over 14 amino acids. CDR1 is SGHRS, CDR2 YFSETQ, per germline. The CDR3 is CASSLGDSTGELFF. CDR3 in DNA: TGCGCCAGCAGCTTAGGGGATTCCACCGGGGAGCTGTTTTTT.

The chain carries TRBV7-2 and TRBJ2-1; D is undetermined. The CDR3 spans 13 residues. Between the trimmed V and J ends, which lost 8 bases and 0 bases, there was a span of 8 bases. Germline lookup yields CDR1 SGHTA and CDR2 FQGNSA. The CDR3 region is CASSSSSYNEQFF. Here the CDR3 DNA reads TGTGCCAGCTCTTCCAGCTCCTACAATGAGCAGTTCTTC.

V is TRBV18 and J is TRBJ2-5, with D perhaps matching TRBD1 (5 bases). CDR1 and CDR2 (germline): KGHSH, LQKENI. Between the trimmed V and J ends, which lost 1 base and 5 bases, there was a span of 8 bases. The CDR3 loop spans 13 amino acids. CDR3: CASSPQGKETQYF. In DNA, the CDR3 is TGTGCCAGCTCACCACAGGGGAAGGAGACCCAGTACTTC.